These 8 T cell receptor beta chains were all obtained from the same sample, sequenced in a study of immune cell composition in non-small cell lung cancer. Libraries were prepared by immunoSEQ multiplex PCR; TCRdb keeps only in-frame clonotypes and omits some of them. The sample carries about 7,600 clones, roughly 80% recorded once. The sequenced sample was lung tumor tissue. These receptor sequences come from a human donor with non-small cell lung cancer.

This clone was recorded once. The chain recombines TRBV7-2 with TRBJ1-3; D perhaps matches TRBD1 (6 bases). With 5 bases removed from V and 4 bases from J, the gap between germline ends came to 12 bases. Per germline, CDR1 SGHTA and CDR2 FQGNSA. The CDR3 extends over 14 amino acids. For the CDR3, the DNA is TGTGCCAGCAGCAAGGGGACAACGGGAAACACCATATATTTT. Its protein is CASSKGTTGNTIYF.

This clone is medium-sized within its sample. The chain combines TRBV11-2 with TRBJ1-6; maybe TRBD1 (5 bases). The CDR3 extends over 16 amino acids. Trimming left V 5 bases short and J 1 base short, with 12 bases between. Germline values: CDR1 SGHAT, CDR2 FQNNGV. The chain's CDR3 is CASSPSGGSYNSPLHF. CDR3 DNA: TGTGCCAGCAGCCCGTCGGGGGGGTCCTATAATTCACCCCTCCACTTT.

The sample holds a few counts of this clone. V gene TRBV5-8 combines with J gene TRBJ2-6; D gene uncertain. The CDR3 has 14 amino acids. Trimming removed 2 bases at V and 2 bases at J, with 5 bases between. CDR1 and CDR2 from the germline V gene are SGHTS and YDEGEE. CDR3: CASSFWTGANVLTF. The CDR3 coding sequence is TGTGCCAGCAGCTTTTGGACTGGGGCCAACGTCCTGACTTTC.

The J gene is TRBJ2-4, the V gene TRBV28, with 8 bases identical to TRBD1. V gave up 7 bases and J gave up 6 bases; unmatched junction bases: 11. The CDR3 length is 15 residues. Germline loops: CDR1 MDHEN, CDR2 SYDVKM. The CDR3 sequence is CASISQGAGGNIQYF. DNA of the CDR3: TGTGCCAGCATTTCCCAGGGGGCGGGCGGAAACATTCAGTACTTC.

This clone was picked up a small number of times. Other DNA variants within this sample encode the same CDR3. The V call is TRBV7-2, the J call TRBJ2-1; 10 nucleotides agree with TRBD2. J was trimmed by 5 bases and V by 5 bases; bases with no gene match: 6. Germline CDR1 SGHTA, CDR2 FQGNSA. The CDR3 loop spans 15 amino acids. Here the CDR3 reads CASSLSGGPNNEQFF. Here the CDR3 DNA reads TGTGCCAGCAGCCTTAGCGGGGGGCCGAACAATGAGCAGTTCTTC.

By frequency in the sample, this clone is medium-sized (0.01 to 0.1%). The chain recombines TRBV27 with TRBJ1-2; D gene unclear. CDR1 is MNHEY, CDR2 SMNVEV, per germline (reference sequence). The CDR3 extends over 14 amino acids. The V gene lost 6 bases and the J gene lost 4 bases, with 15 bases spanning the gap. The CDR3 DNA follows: TGTGCCAGCAGAGACGCAGGTTGGGTCTATGGCTACACCTTC. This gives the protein CASRDAGWVYGYTF.

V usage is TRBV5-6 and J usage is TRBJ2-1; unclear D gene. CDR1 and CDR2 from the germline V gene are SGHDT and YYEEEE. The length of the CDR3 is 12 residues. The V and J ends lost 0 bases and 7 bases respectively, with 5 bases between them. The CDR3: CASSLVRNEQFF. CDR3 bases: TGTGCCAGCAGCTTGGTGCGGAATGAGCAGTTCTTC. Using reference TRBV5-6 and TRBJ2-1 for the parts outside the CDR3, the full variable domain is DAGVTQSPTHLIKTRGQQVTLRCSPKSGHDTVSWYQQALGQGPQFIFQYYEEEERQRGNFPDRFSGHQFPNYSSELNVNALLLGDSALYLCASSLVRNEQFFGPGTRLTVL.

CDR3 loop: CASSQDVDHYYGYTF. The CDR3 DNA reads as TGCGCCAGCAGCCAAGACGTCGACCATTACTATGGCTACACCTTC. The chain joins TRBV4-3 to TRBJ1-2, with D unclear. The CDR3 runs to 15 residues. The germline V gene encodes CDR1 LGHNA and CDR2 YSLEER. Between the trimmed V and J ends, which lost 0 bases and 3 bases, there was a span of 11 bases.